These 4 T cell receptor beta chains came from one sample sequenced in a study of cytomegalovirus exposure and HLA in healthy donors (dated by TCRdb to between 2016 and 2019). The protocol used for the library was the immunoSEQ multiplex PCR assay. The multiplex PCR relied on a mix of 60 forward primers for TCR Vbeta segments and 13 reverse primers for TCR Jbeta segments. TCRdb provides this immuneACCESS table in a form limited to in-frame rearrangements. Some clones are lacking; in checked studies, under half of them reflect an unresolved V gene, and why the rest are absent is not known. This sample is represented by 150,000 to 180,000 clones; 80% of them were singletons. The ten biggest clones cover around 6% of the sample. The sample was PBMCs. These receptor sequences come from a middle-aged woman in good health and CMV-seropositive.

V usage is TRBV11-3 and J usage is TRBJ2-5; 11 bases match TRBD1. This CDR3 has 16 amino acids. Germline CDR1 SGHNT, CDR2 YENEEA. J gave up 0 bases and V 5 bases, and 5 bases lay outside the gene matches. As DNA, the CDR3 is TGTGCCAGCAGCAAAGGGACAGGGGGAGACCAAGAGACCCAGTACTTC. It translates to CASSKGTGGDQETQYF. The variable domain in full, completed from reference TRBV11-3 and TRBJ2-5, reads EAGVVQSPRYKIIEKKQPVAFWCNPISGHNTLYWYLQNLGQGPELLIRYENEEAVDDSQLPKDRFSAERLKGVDSTLKIQPAELGDSAVYLCASSKGTGGDQETQYFGPGTRLLVL.

This chain joins TRBV7-2 and TRBJ1-1; 9 bases map to TRBD1. The CDR3 covers 12 residues. J gave up 11 bases and V 2 bases, and 3 bases lay outside the gene matches. The germline gives CDR1 SGHTA, CDR2 FQGNSA. The CDR3: CASSLTGGVAFF. The CDR3, as DNA: TGTGCCAGCAGCTTAACAGGGGGCGTGGCTTTCTTT.

The V call is TRBV19, the J call TRBJ1-6, with 8 bases matching TRBD1. Germline V gene data show CDR1 as LNHDA and CDR2 as SQIVND (reference sequence). J was trimmed by 10 bases and V by 6 bases; bases with no gene match: 14. This CDR3 contains 16 residues. CDR3 protein: CASSPNGQGAGSPLHF. CDR3 bases: TGTGCCAGTAGCCCGAACGGACAGGGAGCAGGCTCACCCCTCCACTTT.

The chain carries TRBV5-1 and TRBJ2-1; 10 bases are shared with TRBD2. The V and J ends lost 0 bases and 2 bases, in that order; junction bases with no gene match: 5. The V gene's germline CDR1 is SGHRS and CDR2 YFSETQ. This CDR3 region has 17 residues. The CDR3, as DNA: TGCGCCAGCAGCTTGGTGCTAGCGGGAGTTGCCTACAATGAGCAGTTCTTC. It specifies CASSLVLAGVAYNEQFF.